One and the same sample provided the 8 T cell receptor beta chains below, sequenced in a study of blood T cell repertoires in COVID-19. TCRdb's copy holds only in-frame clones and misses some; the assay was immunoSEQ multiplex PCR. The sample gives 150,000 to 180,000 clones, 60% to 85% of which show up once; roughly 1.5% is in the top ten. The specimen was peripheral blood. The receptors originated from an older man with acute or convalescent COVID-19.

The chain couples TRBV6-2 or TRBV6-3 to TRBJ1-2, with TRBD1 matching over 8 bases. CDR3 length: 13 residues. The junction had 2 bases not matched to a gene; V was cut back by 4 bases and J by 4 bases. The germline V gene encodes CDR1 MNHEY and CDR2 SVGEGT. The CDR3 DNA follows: TGTGCCAGCAGTTGGGGACAGGCCTATGGCTACACCTTC. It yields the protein CASSWGQAYGYTF.

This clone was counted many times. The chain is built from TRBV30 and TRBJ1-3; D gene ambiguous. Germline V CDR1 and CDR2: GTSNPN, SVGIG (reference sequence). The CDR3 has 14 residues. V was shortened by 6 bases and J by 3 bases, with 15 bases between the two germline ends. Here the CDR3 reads CACPSGGGGNTIYF. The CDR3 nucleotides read TGTGCCTGCCCCTCAGGTGGTGGTGGAAACACCATATATTTT.

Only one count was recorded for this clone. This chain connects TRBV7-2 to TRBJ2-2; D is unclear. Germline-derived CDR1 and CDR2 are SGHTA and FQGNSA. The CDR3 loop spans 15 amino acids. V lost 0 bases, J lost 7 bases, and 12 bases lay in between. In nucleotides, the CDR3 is TGTGCCAGCAGCTTAGCGAACCCCTCGGGCGGGGAGCTGTTTTTT. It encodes CASSLANPSGGELFF.

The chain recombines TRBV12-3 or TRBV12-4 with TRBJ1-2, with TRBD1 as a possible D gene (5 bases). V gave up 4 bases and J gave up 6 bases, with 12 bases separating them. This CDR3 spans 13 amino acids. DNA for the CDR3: TGTGCCAGCAGTTACGGGCAGGGTGATGGCTACACCTTC. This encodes CASSYGQGDGYTF.

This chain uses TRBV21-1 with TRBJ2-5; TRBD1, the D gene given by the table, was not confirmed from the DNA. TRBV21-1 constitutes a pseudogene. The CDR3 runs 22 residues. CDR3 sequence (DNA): TGTGCCAGCAGCAAAGTCTTTTTGGCCCTCCTAAGAGGGGGCAGGCCTCAAGAGACCCAGTACTTC. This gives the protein CASSKVFLALLRGGRPQETQYF.

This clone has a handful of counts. CDR3 region: CASSLVVRDGYTF. CDR3 sequence (DNA): TGCGCCAGCAGCTTGGTTGTGCGGGATGGCTACACCTTC. The rearrangement uses TRBV5-1 and TRBJ1-2; no definite D call. The CDR3 is 13 amino acids. V lost 0 bases to trimming and J lost 6 bases, with 9 bases between them. Germline CDR1 is SGHRS and CDR2 is YFSETQ. The complete variable domain, with remaining parts taken from reference TRBV5-1 and TRBJ1-2, reads KAGVTQTPRYLIKTRGQQVTLSCSPISGHRSVSWYQQTPGQGLQFLFEYFSETQRNKGNFPGRFSGRQFSNSRSEMNVSTLELGDSALYLCASSLVVRDGYTFGSGTRLTVV.

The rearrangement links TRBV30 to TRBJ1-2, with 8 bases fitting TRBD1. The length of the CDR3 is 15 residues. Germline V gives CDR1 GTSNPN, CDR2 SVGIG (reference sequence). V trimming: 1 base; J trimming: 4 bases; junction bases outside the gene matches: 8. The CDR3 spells CAWSGAGTGVYGYTF. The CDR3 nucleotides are TGTGCCTGGAGTGGGGCCGGGACAGGAGTCTATGGCTACACCTTC.

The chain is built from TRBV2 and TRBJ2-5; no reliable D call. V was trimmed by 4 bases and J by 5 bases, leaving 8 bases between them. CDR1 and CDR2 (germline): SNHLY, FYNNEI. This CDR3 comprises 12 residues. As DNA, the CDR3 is TGTGCCAGCAGTGGGAGTGGGGAGACCCAGTACTTC. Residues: CASSGSGETQYF. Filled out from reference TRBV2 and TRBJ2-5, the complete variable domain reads EPEVTQTPSHQVTQMGQEVILRCVPISNHLYFYWYRQILGQKVEFLVSFYNNEISEKSEIFDDQFSVERPDGSNFTLKIRSTKLEDSAMYFCASSGSGETQYFGPGTRLLVL.